Included here is one T cell receptor (beta chain) sequence, with context. Its cognate antigen is unknown. This CDR3 has 16 amino acids. CDR1 is SGHRS and CDR2 is YFSETQ in the germline V gene. The V segment lost 0 bases and the J segment 2 bases; nucleotides outside the gene matches: 4. This sample was taken from a study of T cell responses to AZD1222 COVID-19 vaccine. TCRdb's table, derived via immunoSEQ multiplex PCR, lists solely in-frame clones and lacks some. The sample holds roughly 80,000 clones, approximately 90% seen once. General observations from the study: Repertoire sampling happened only post peak T cell response. The study identified only five to seven AZD1222 recipients as seropositive at baseline. Receipt of two AZD1222 doses was followed by a rise in Spike-specific TCR breadth and depth. Mostly white British, mostly female donors; authors suggested clonal diversity may be underestimated.

This clonotype was sampled from an adult who received the AZD1222 COVID-19 vaccine. Source: peripheral blood, taken 28 days after the second AZD1222 dose. This chain links TRBV5-1 with TRBJ2-5; 10 bases map to TRBD1. CDR3 sequence: CASSLGDRGLQETQYF. In DNA, the CDR3 is TGCGCCAGCAGCTTGGGGGACAGGGGCCTACAAGAGACCCAGTACTTC.